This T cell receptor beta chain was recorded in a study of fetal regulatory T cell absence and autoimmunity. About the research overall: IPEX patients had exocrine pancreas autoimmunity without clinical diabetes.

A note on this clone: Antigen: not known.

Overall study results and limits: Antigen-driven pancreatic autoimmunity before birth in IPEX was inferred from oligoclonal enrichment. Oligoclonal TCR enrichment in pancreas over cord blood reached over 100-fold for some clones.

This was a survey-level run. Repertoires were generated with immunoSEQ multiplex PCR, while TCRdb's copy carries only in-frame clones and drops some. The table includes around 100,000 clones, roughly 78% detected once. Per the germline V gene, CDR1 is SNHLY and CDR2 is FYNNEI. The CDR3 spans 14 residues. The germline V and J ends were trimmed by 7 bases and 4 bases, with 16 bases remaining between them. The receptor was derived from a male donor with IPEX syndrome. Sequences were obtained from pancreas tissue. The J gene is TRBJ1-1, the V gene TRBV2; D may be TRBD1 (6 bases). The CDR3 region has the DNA TGTGCCAGCATGTTTGGGGGGCGAGGCACTGAAGCTTTCTTT. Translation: CASMFGGRGTEAFF.